These 15 T cell receptor beta chains were all obtained from the same sample, sequenced in a study of CD8+ T cells in alopecia areata. Once RNA had been extracted, it was reverse transcribed into cDNA to act as the sequencing template. The table came from immunoSEQ multiplex PCR; TCRdb's copy has only in-frame clones and leaves some out. The sample has over 90,000 clones, around three fifths seen once; the top ten hold around 8.5%. The sequencing sample was made of CD4+ T cells sorted from blood. Every receptor here comes from a human donor in good health.

The sample holds a few counts of this clone. The chain uses TRBV18 and TRBJ1-4; 9 bases line up with TRBD1. V dropped 5 bases and J dropped 7; count of bases not matched to a gene: 11. This CDR3 contains 16 residues. In germline, CDR1 is KGHSH, CDR2 LQKENI. In DNA form, the CDR3 reads TGTGCCAGCTCATCCATGAAACAGGGGGCCGGTGAAAAACTGTTTTTT. This sequence encodes CASSSMKQGAGEKLFF.

A few counts support this clone. CDR3 residues: CASSAPGVGSNQPQHF. For the CDR3, the DNA is TGTGCCAGCAGTGCCCCGGGAGTCGGGAGCAATCAGCCCCAGCATTTT. This chain links TRBV6-1 with TRBJ1-5; no clear D gene. The CDR3 is made up of 16 amino acids. Germline V gene lookup returns CDR1 MNHNS and CDR2 SASEGT. Trimming removed 4 bases from V and 1 base from J, with 14 bases in between.

This clone occurred a few times. The rearrangement uses TRBV5-1 and TRBJ2-5; 7 bases are a match to TRBD2. Germline V lookup: CDR1 SGHRS, CDR2 YFSETQ. This CDR3 has 14 amino acids. Trimming cost V 3 bases and J 1 base; bases outside gene matches: 3. CDR3: CASSSREFQETQYF. Here the CDR3 DNA reads TGCGCCAGCAGCTCGCGGGAGTTCCAAGAGACCCAGTACTTC.

This rearrangement joins TRBV29-1 to TRBJ2-5, with no clear D. CDR1 and CDR2 (germline): SQVTM, ANQGSEA. Deletions cut 4 bases from V and 5 bases from J, with 11 bases between. This CDR3 comprises 12 residues. The CDR3 bases are TGCAGCGTTGCCAATTCGTGGGAGACCCAGTACTTC. Its protein product is CSVANSWETQYF.

This clone was found a few times. The CDR3 DNA is TGTGCCAGCAGCATGACAGGGGGACGGGAGACCCAGTACTTC. Its translation: CASSMTGGRETQYF. The V gene is TRBV7-2, the J gene TRBJ2-5; 9 bases map to TRBD1. Trimming at V came to 5 bases and at J to 5 bases, leaving 6 bases not matched to a gene. In germline, CDR1 is SGHTA, CDR2 FQGNSA. CDR3 length: 14 residues.

This clone was counted a few times. The V and J genes are TRBV27 and TRBJ1-4, with D unclear. V was cut by 0 bases and J by 3 bases, with 11 bases left in between. Germline CDR1 reads MNHEY; CDR2 reads SMNVEV (reference sequence). The CDR3 is made up of 16 amino acids. The CDR3 nucleotides are TGTGCCAGCAGTTTATCGAACCCCACGCCTAATGAAAAACTGTTTTTT. This codes for CASSLSNPTPNEKLFF.

V usage is TRBV19 and J usage is TRBJ2-5, with D perhaps matching TRBD1 (5 bases). Trimming took 2 bases from V and 5 from J, leaving 9 bases between them. CDR1 LNHDA and CDR2 SQIVND come from the germline V gene (reference sequence). The CDR3 is made up of 13 amino acids. The CDR3: CASSIHPGETQYF. The CDR3 DNA is TGTGCCAGTAGTATACATCCAGGGGAGACCCAGTACTTC. Looking up the rest from reference TRBV19 and TRBJ2-5 gives the full variable domain: DGGITQSPKYLFRKEGQNVTLSCEQNLNHDAMYWYRQDPGQGLRLIYYSQIVNDFQKGDIAEGYSVSREKKESFPLTVTSAQKNPTAFYLCASSIHPGETQYFGPGTRLLVL.

This chain links TRBV7-2 with TRBJ2-3; D is unclear. The germline V gene has CDR1 SGHTA and CDR2 FQGNSA. V lost 3 bases and J 0 bases, leaving 13 bases between the germline ends. The CDR3 runs 16 residues. The CDR3 region has the DNA TGTGCCAGCAGCTTTCGGAACATTTCTAGCACAGATACGCAGTATTTT. Its protein is CASSFRNISSTDTQYF.

This clone was detected only a few times. This rearrangement joins TRBV5-4 to TRBJ2-3; 9 positions match TRBD2. V gave up 4 bases and J gave up 4 bases; unmatched junction bases: 4. The CDR3 is made up of 14 amino acids. CDR1 and CDR2 from the germline V gene are SGHNT and YYREEE (reference sequence). The CDR3 DNA reads TGTGCCAGCAGCGGCGGGGGGGCGGCAGATACGCAGTATTTT. Protein: CASSGGGAADTQYF.

This clone was counted between two and nine times. V and J are TRBV28 and TRBJ2-7; TRBD1 or TRBD2 may be the D gene (5 bases each). V was trimmed by 4 bases and J by 5 bases, leaving 15 bases between them. CDR1 and CDR2 from the germline V gene are MDHEN and SYDVKM. The length of the CDR3 is 14 residues. The CDR3 DNA follows: TGTGCCAGCAGTTCCGGGACGGCGAGGCACGAGCAGTACTTC. Encoded protein: CASSSGTARHEQYF. The variable domain in full, completed from reference TRBV28 and TRBJ2-7, reads DVKVTQSSRYLVKRTGEKVFLECVQDMDHENMFWYRQDPGLGLRLIYFSYDVKMKEKGDIPEGYSVSREKKERFSLILESASTNQTSMYLCASSSGTARHEQYFGPGTRLTVT.

This chain links TRBV7-9 with TRBJ2-7; the D gene is possibly TRBD1 (6 bases). From germline, CDR1 is SEHNR and CDR2 FQNEAQ (reference sequence). This CDR3 is 13 amino acids long. V shed 10 bases and J shed 4 bases, with 17 bases lying between them. This chain's CDR3 is CATVILTGYEQYF. The CDR3 coding sequence is TGTGCCACCGTGATACTGACAGGATACGAGCAGTACTTC.

This clone was seen a few times. In nucleotides, the CDR3 is TGTGCCAGCAGGCTACAGGGGGCACGGCAGCCCCAGCATTTT. Its translation is CASRLQGARQPQHF. This sequence joins TRBV28 and TRBJ1-5; 9 bases align to TRBD1. Per germline, CDR1 MDHEN and CDR2 SYDVKM. The V segment lost 6 bases and the J segment 7 bases; nucleotides outside the gene matches: 7. The CDR3 runs 14 residues. Combining the CDR3 with reference TRBV28 and TRBJ1-5 gives the whole variable domain DVKVTQSSRYLVKRTGEKVFLECVQDMDHENMFWYRQDPGLGLRLIYFSYDVKMKEKGDIPEGYSVSREKKERFSLILESASTNQTSMYLCASRLQGARQPQHFGDGTRLSIL.

A note on this clone: Sequence at one end of the junction differs from germline and may be a read error. This rearrangement joins TRBV14 to TRBJ1-2; 8 nucleotides agree with TRBD1. The CDR3 spans 13 residues. Germline CDR1 SGHDN, CDR2 FVKESK. The CDR3 here is CASSQAGTGSQHF. DNA for the CDR3: TGTGCCAGCAGCCAAGCGGGGACAGGATCCCAACACTTC.

This clone was observed a handful of times. This chain connects TRBV19 to TRBJ2-5; the match to TRBD1 covers 7 bases. There are 14 residues in the CDR3. The germline V gene has CDR1 LNHDA and CDR2 SQIVND (reference sequence). V lost 6 bases, J lost 5 bases, and 9 bases stayed unmatched. CDR3 sequence: CASRDAGGSETQYF. In nucleotides, the CDR3 is TGTGCCAGTAGAGATGCAGGGGGATCGGAGACCCAGTACTTC. Drawing the rest from reference TRBV19 and TRBJ2-5, the complete variable domain is DGGITQSPKYLFRKEGQNVTLSCEQNLNHDAMYWYRQDPGQGLRLIYYSQIVNDFQKGDIAEGYSVSREKKESFPLTVTSAQKNPTAFYLCASRDAGGSETQYFGPGTRLLVL.

V is TRBV5-6 and J is TRBJ2-1; no firm D call. Germline V CDR1 and CDR2: SGHDT, YYEEEE. Trimming took off 0 bases at V and 0 bases at J, with 10 bases between the two ends. The length of the CDR3 is 16 residues. The CDR3 nucleotides are TGTGCCAGCAGCTTGGAGGCGGTGAGCTCCTACAATGAGCAGTTCTTC. Its protein is CASSLEAVSSYNEQFF.